The rows below give T cell receptor beta chains drawn from one sample of a study of T cell responses to AZD1222 COVID-19 vaccine. Profiled with immunoSEQ multiplex PCR; TCRdb holds only in-frame clones, not every one. The table shows some 200,000 clones, with 85% to 95% occurring only once. The sequenced sample was peripheral blood, obtained on day 0 of MenACWY control vaccination. These receptors were taken from an adult in good health. Each CDR3 is given with its conserved first and last residue. Fields, in order: J gene, V gene, D gene, clone size, CDR3 protein. A D gene is named only where the DNA matches it firmly. The listing skips clone size in some rows; elsewhere it reads once, few, many or a size class.

J: TRBJ2-1
V: TRBV7-2
D: TRBD2
size: NA
CDR3: CASSRDYSYNEQFF

J: TRBJ2-7
V: TRBV7-9
D: NA
size: NA
CDR3: CASSLAGGDNPYEQYF

J: TRBJ1-2
V: TRBV7-2
D: NA
size: NA
CDR3: CASSLMGLNYGYTF

J: TRBJ1-3
V: TRBV5-6
D: NA
size: NA
CDR3: CASSSQGNTIYF

J: TRBJ2-7
V: TRBV28
D: NA
size: NA
CDR3: CASSRPGSLSYEQYF

J: TRBJ1-1
V: TRBV15
D: NA
size: NA
CDR3: CATSRVPRGTEAFF

J: TRBJ1-1
V: TRBV2
D: NA
size: NA
CDR3: CASSRSEAFF

J: TRBJ1-5
V: TRBV10-1
D: TRBD1
size: once
CDR3: CASSANRDRGRGNQPQHF

J: TRBJ1-2
V: TRBV5-1
D: NA
size: few
CDR3: CASSLSRRDGFNYGYTF

J: TRBJ1-6
V: TRBV6-5
D: TRBD1
size: NA
CDR3: CASRPTEGAASPLHF

J: TRBJ1-5
V: TRBV5-3
D: NA
size: NA
CDR3: CARSLTGKSNQPQHF

J: TRBJ1-5
V: TRBV28
D: NA
size: NA
CDR3: CASRQGWSQPQHF

J: TRBJ2-2
V: TRBV27
D: NA
size: NA
CDR3: CASSLMAISTGELFF

J: TRBJ1-2
V: TRBV3-1/TRBV3-2
D: NA
size: NA
CDR3: CASSPSRGGYTF

J: TRBJ1-1
V: TRBV7-2
D: NA
size: NA
CDR3: CASSLAYTEAFF

J: TRBJ2-7
V: TRBV7-9
D: TRBD1
size: NA
CDR3: CASSPAGTGVEQYF

J: TRBJ1-2
V: TRBV4-3
D: NA
size: NA
CDR3: CASSQDLGLGGYTF

J: TRBJ1-2
V: TRBV5-4
D: TRBD1
size: NA
CDR3: CASSGRDRAYGYTF

J: TRBJ2-7
V: TRBV9
D: NA
size: NA
CDR3: CASSVAGASYEQYF

J: TRBJ2-7
V: TRBV27
D: TRBD1
size: NA
CDR3: CASTRSGTGGYEQYF

J: TRBJ1-1
V: TRBV19
D: NA
size: NA
CDR3: CASSIPQRLGTEAFF

J: TRBJ2-5
V: TRBV7-6
D: NA
size: NA
CDR3: CASKGQETQYF

J: TRBJ2-3
V: TRBV29-1
D: TRBD2
size: NA
CDR3: CSVLRGFVDTQYF

J: TRBJ1-1
V: TRBV12-3/TRBV12-4
D: NA
size: few
CDR3: CASTSGGGTEAFF

J: TRBJ1-5
V: TRBV1
D: NA
size: NA
CDR3: CTRGIGGNQPQHF

J: TRBJ2-1
V: TRBV24-1
D: NA
size: NA
CDR3: CATGGLNEQFF

J: TRBJ2-2
V: TRBV28
D: TRBD2
size: NA
CDR3: CASSTSRQGHERGAKTGELFF

J: TRBJ1-1
V: TRBV6-1
D: NA
size: NA
CDR3: CASSERGGRTTEAFF

J: TRBJ1-1
V: TRBV6-5
D: NA
size: NA
CDR3: CASSSYLGTEAFF

J: TRBJ1-4
V: TRBV18
D: NA
size: once
CDR3: CASSSRGSPNEKLFF

J: TRBJ1-5
V: TRBV6-5
D: TRBD1
size: NA
CDR3: CASRGQGGNQPQHF

J: TRBJ2-7
V: TRBV6-5
D: NA
size: NA
CDR3: CASSYFGSISYEQYF

J: TRBJ1-3
V: TRBV6-5
D: NA
size: NA
CDR3: CASRPTGIQGNTIYF

J: TRBJ1-2
V: TRBV3-1/TRBV3-2
D: NA
size: once
CDR3: CASSHSEGYTF

J: TRBJ1-1
V: TRBV30
D: NA
size: NA
CDR3: CAWTPSDRIVKAFF

J: TRBJ1-1
V: TRBV9
D: TRBD1
size: NA
CDR3: CASTRDRGSPPNTEAFF

J: TRBJ2-7
V: TRBV28
D: NA
size: NA
CDR3: CASSSGANYEQYF

J: TRBJ1-1
V: TRBV7-2
D: NA
size: NA
CDR3: CASSSRTAEAFF

J: TRBJ1-4
V: TRBV30
D: NA
size: NA
CDR3: CAWARPREGEKLFF

J: TRBJ1-6
V: TRBV7-8
D: NA
size: NA
CDR3: CASSLASWNSPLHF

J: TRBJ1-6
V: TRBV28
D: NA
size: NA
CDR3: CASRAQGINSPLHF

J: TRBJ1-2
V: TRBV3-1/TRBV3-2
D: NA
size: NA
CDR3: CASSQGPNSAHGYTF